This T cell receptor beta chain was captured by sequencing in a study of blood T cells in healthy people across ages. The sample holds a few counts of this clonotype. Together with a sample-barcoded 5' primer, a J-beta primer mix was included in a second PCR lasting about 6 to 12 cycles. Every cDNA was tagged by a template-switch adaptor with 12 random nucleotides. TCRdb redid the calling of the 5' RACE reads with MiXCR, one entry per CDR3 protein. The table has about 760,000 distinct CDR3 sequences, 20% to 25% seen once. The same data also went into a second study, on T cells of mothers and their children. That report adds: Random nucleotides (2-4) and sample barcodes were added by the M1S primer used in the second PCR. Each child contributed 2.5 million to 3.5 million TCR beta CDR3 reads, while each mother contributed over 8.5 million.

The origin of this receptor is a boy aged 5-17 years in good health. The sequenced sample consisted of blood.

CDR3 in amino acids: CASSEGFATSSYEQYF. The CDR3, as DNA: TGTGCCAGCAGTGAAGGTTTTGCAACCAGCTCCTACGAGCAGTACTTC. The chain has TRBV2 and TRBJ2-5; D gene unclear. The closer fit of TRBJ2-7 to the DNA end suggests the J call may be wrong. Germline values: CDR1 SNHLY, CDR2 FYNNEI. CDR3 length: 16 residues.